This TCR beta chain was captured in a study of blood T cell repertoires in COVID-19. Across the whole study: Nucleic acid was either cDNA or gDNA, and it came from T cells, B-cell-depleted T cells, or PBMCs.

This CDR3 comprises 14 residues. Trimming took 7 bases from V and 0 from J, leaving 10 bases between them. Germline loops: CDR1 MNHEY, CDR2 SVGAGI. Authors' analysis steps: The authors estimated nucleated cell counts from reference gene primer amplification. The assay was immunoSEQ multiplex PCR, and TCRdb's table has in-frame clones only and misses some. V and J calls plus clone size are reproduced from that table; the DNA served to infer D and trimming. The sample comprises hundreds of thousands of clones, roughly 89% of which are singletons, and 1.4% rests with the top ten. Sequenced sample: peripheral blood. The source is a woman in her twenties or thirties with active or convalescent COVID-19. The chain uses TRBV6-5 and TRBJ1-3; D remains unclear. CDR3 protein: CASTSDFSGNTIYF. CDR3 bases: TGTGCCAGCACTTCGGACTTCTCTGGAAACACCATATATTTT.